Shown below are 3 T cell receptor beta chains from a single sample sequenced in a study of tissue T cells after allogeneic stem cell transplantation. This table comes from immunoSEQ multiplex PCR, and its TCRdb copy is limited to in-frame clones, with some not included. The profile shows fewer than 650 clones, approximately 48% of them singletons. Described time point: mouse harvest day 14 after allogeneic transplant. Tail vein injection delivered 10^7 T-cell-depleted bone marrow cells and 10^6 splenic CD5+ T cells. The sample comprised blood. All receptors derive from a female BALB/c mouse given C57BL/6 T cells with graft-versus-host disease after an allogeneic hematopoietic cell transplant.

This clone was seen only a few times. The gene names here belong to mouse. The read ends 1 residue shy of where the CDR3 ends; the end is completed using the germline J gene. V usage is TRBV26 and J usage is TRBJ1-3; D remains unclear. This CDR3 contains 14 residues. V dropped 3 bases and J dropped 0 bases, with 6 bases sitting between them. Germline V gives CDR1 KGHPV, CDR2 FQNQEV (reference sequence). The CDR3 region is CASSLAISGNTLYF. The part of the CDR3 DNA that was read is TGTGCCAGCAGTCTAGCCATTTCTGGAAATACGCTCTAT.

Remarks on this clone: Mouse names are used for the genes. The read halts 1 residue ahead of the CDR3 end, with the missing end drawn from the germline J gene. V gene TRBV13-3 combines with J gene TRBJ2-1, with 10 bases lining up with TRBD2. V was clipped by 2 bases and J by 3 bases; unmatched bases: 5. This CDR3 spans 16 amino acids. The germline V gene encodes CDR1 NNHDY and CDR2 SYVADS. Incomplete CDR3 DNA: TGTGCCAGCAGTGAGCGGGACTGGGGAATCTATGCTGAGCAGTTC. Its protein is CASSERDWGIYAEQF. In full, the CDR3 reads CASSERDWGIYAEQFF.

This clone is hyperexpanded. Genes and germline are mouse. The chain's CDR3 is CASSQDSGWEQYF. The sequenced CDR3 bases are TGTGCCAGCAGCCAAGACTCAGGGTGGGAACAGTAC. The V gene is TRBV5, the J gene TRBJ2-7; D perhaps matches TRBD1 (5 bases). The missing CDR3 end, 1 residue past where the read stops, is filled in from the germline J gene. CDR1 is LGHNA, CDR2 YNLKQL, per germline (reference sequence). The ends were cut back, 0 bases at V and 7 bases at J, with 10 bases in the middle. The CDR3 length is 13 residues.